This TCR beta chain is drawn from a study of blood T cell repertoires in COVID-19. Across the whole study: Samples came from the United States, Italy and Spain, spanning acute and convalescent COVID-19.

CDR1 is MNHEY, CDR2 SVGAGI, per germline. V lost 5 bases, J lost 3 bases, and 13 bases lay in between. The CDR3 extends over 14 amino acids. Profiling relied on immunoSEQ multiplex PCR, and the TCRdb table lists in-frame clones only, not all of them. The table lists some 50,000 clones, around 86% of them singletons. The TCR was taken from a human donor in a cohort sampled during active COVID-19. The source material was peripheral blood. The V and J genes are TRBV6-5 and TRBJ1-1; D remains ambiguous. CDR3 sequence reads: CASSPTPGYTEAFF. CDR3 in DNA: TGTGCCAGCAGTCCGACTCCCGGGTACACTGAAGCTTTCTTT.